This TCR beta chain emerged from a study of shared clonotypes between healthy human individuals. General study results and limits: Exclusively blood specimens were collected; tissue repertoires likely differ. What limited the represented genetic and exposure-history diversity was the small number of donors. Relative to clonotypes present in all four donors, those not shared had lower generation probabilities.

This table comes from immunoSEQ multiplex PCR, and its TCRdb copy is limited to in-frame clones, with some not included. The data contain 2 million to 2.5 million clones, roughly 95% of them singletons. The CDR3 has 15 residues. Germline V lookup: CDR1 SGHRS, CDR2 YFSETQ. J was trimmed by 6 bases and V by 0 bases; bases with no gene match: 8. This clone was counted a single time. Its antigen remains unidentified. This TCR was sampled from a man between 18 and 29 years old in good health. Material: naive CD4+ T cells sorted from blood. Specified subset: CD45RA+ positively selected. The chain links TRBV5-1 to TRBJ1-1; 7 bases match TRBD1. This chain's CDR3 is CASSLVPGQYPEAFF. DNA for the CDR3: TGCGCCAGCAGCTTGGTTCCGGGACAGTATCCTGAAGCTTTCTTT.